These T cell receptor beta chains were read from a single sample in a study of cytomegalovirus exposure and HLA in healthy donors. Repertoires were generated with immunoSEQ multiplex PCR, while TCRdb's copy carries only in-frame clones and drops some. The sample carries about 58,000 clones, roughly nine tenths recorded once. Sequenced input: PBMCs. All receptors derive from a man between 18 and 29 years old in good health and CMV-seronegative. CDR3s include the opening cysteine and the closing phenylalanine or tryptophan. The D gene is left open where the match is weak. The size of a clone is reported for some rows only, either as once, few or many, or as a class for expanded clones.

d_call j_call v_call clone_size cdr3_length cdr3_nt cdr3_aa
- TRBJ2-5 TRBV11-3 - 14 TGTGCCAGCAGCCCGCGGGTCCAGGGGGAGACCCAGTACTTC CASSPRVQGETQYF
- TRBJ2-3 TRBV10-3 - 12 TGTGCCATCAGTGGCGAGGGCGATACGCAGTATTTT CAISGEGDTQYF
TRBD1 TRBJ2-1 TRBV25-1 - 13 TGTGCCAGAGGACAGGGACAATACAATGAGCAGTTCTTC CARGQGQYNEQFF
TRBD1 TRBJ2-1 TRBV25-1 - 13 TGTGCCAGCAGTGAGCCACCGGGACAGGAGCAGTTCTTC CASSEPPGQEQFF
TRBD2 TRBJ2-3 TRBV5-1 - 21 TGCGCCAGCAGCGCTCCCGTCACTAGCGGGAGGCGAGGACTCCCCACAGATACGCAGTATTTT CASSAPVTSGRRGLPTDTQYF
TRBD2 TRBJ2-7 TRBV18 once 14 TGTGCCAGCTCACTGACTAGCGGTCCCTACGAGCAGTACTTC CASSLTSGPYEQYF
- TRBJ2-3 TRBV11-3 - 13 TGTGCCAGCAGCTTGCGAGGAGCAGATACGCAGTATTTT CASSLRGADTQYF
TRBD2 TRBJ2-2 TRBV28 once 19 TGTGCCAGCAGTTTGGGGGGTCGGGAGGGCCTAGGGAGCACCGGGGAGCTGTTTTTT CASSLGGREGLGSTGELFF
TRBD2 TRBJ2-5 TRBV9 - 20 TGTGCCAGCGGAGGAATAGGTTCTTGGGGGGCTAGCGGGAGTCCGGAGACCCAGTACTTC CASGGIGSWGASGSPETQYF
- TRBJ2-1 TRBV12-5 once 17 TGTGCTAGTGGTTTTAGTTTCGAGGACTTCTCCTACAATGAGCAGTTCTTC CASGFSFEDFSYNEQFF
TRBD2 TRBJ2-2 TRBV7-2 - 16 TGTGCCAGCAGCCCGAGGACTAGCGGGAGGGCAGGGGAGCTGTTTTTT CASSPRTSGRAGELFF
- TRBJ2-7 TRBV6-1 - 13 TGTGCCAGCGCAGGACGGGGGAGCTACGAGCAGTACTTC CASAGRGSYEQYF
TRBD2 TRBJ2-1 TRBV4-3 - 14 TGCGCCAGCAGCCAATCGGGAGGTTGGAATGAGCAGTTCTTC CASSQSGGWNEQFF
TRBD2 TRBJ2-3 TRBV5-1 - 17 TGCGCCAGCAGCCTCCCGACGGGACTAGCGGGCGCAGATACGCAGTATTTT CASSLPTGLAGADTQYF
TRBD1 TRBJ2-7 TRBV6-6 - 14 TGTGCCAGCAGTAACCGACAGGGTCCCTACGAGCAGTACTTC CASSNRQGPYEQYF
- TRBJ2-7 TRBV30 - 12 TGTGCCTCATCACAGAGCTCCTACGAGCAGTACTTC CASSQSSYEQYF
TRBD1 TRBJ2-7 TRBV29-1 - 14 TGCAGCGCTCTACCGGGACAGAAGAAATACGAGCAGTACTTC CSALPGQKKYEQYF
- TRBJ2-2 TRBV6-1 - 13 TGTGCCAGTTCAGCGACCGGGACCGGGGAGCTGTTTTTT CASSATGTGELFF
TRBD1 TRBJ2-7 TRBV6-5 once 13 TGTGCCAGCAGTGACCGGGACAGGTACGAGCAGTACTTC CASSDRDRYEQYF
TRBD2 TRBJ2-1 TRBV7-2 - 19 TGTGCCAGCAGTCTATGGGGGACTAGCGGGTTGTCGTGGTTGCGTGAGCAGTTCTTC CASSLWGTSGLSWLREQFF
TRBD2 TRBJ2-7 TRBV7-9 - 14 TGTGCCAGCAGCTCAGGAGCGGGAGCCTACGAGCAGTACTTC CASSSGAGAYEQYF
- TRBJ2-1 TRBV18 - 14 TGTGCCAGCTCGGAGGGGGCTGGGTGGAATGAGCAGTTCTTC CASSEGAGWNEQFF
- TRBJ2-5 TRBV10-3 - 14 TGTGCCATCAGCAAATCTACTAGTGTGGAGACCCAGTACTTC CAISKSTSVETQYF
- TRBJ1-2 TRBV4-1 - 16 TGCGCCAGCAATAACGGGGTCGGGAGGGGCAGCTATGGCTACACCTTC CASNNGVGRGSYGYTF
- TRBJ2-1 TRBV19 - 15 TGTGCCAGTACCCAGGACACAGGGTTGGTCAATGAGCAGTTCTTC CASTQDTGLVNEQFF
TRBD2 TRBJ2-5 TRBV5-4 - 15 TGTGCCAGCAGCCGGGGGGGGCTAGCGGAAGAGACCCAGTACTTC CASSRGGLAEETQYF
TRBD2 TRBJ2-1 TRBV2 - 14 TGTGCCAGCAGCTCGAGCGGGAGCGGAGATGAGCAGTTCTTC CASSSSGSGDEQFF
- TRBJ1-2 TRBV30 - 16 TGTGCCTGGAGTGTAAACCGGGGCAGGGGTAACTATGGCTACACCTTC CAWSVNRGRGNYGYTF
TRBD2 TRBJ2-7 TRBV27 - 19 TGTGCCAGCAGTTCACGCCCGGGACTAGCGCTTCCTGAGTGGGGAGAGCAGTACTTC CASSSRPGLALPEWGEQYF
- TRBJ2-3 TRBV7-8 - 12 TGTGCCAGCAGCTTCGAGGCAGATACGCAGTATTTT CASSFEADTQYF
TRBD2 TRBJ2-7 TRBV27 once 15 TGTGCCAGCAGTTTAGAGTGGGGGGGCTCCTACGAGCAGTACTTC CASSLEWGGSYEQYF
TRBD1 TRBJ2-5 TRBV15 - 15 TGTGCCACCAGCAGAAGGACAGGGGTGGGAGAGACCCAGTACTTC CATSRRTGVGETQYF
- TRBJ2-4 TRBV20-1 - 11 TGCAGTGCTAGCCAGGGTAACATTCAGTACTTC CSASQGNIQYF